This entry concerns a single T cell receptor (beta chain). No antigen is known for it. Treatment specified: oral pan-JAK inhibitor, 5-10 mg twice daily. Lesional scalp punch biopsies and peripheral blood were collected from alopecia areata patients. The sample originates from a study of CD8+ T cells in alopecia areata. The authors extracted RNA and reverse transcribed it into cDNA as the sequencing template. Profiling relied on immunoSEQ multiplex PCR, and the TCRdb table lists in-frame clones only, not all of them. The sample lists approximately 100,000 clones, approximately 90% occurring once. Germline V gene sequence: CDR1 MNHEY, CDR2 SMNVEV (reference sequence). This CDR3 is built from 11 residues. Trimming at V came to 10 bases and at J to 13 bases, leaving 9 bases not matched to a gene. Study-wide findings and caveats: Sharing of TCR sequences between patients (possibly for HLA-related reasons) was less clear than in mice.

The origin of this receptor is a human donor with alopecia areata. Specimen: CD8+ T cells sorted from blood, collected at roughly week 30, from a patient treated with tofacitinib. This rearrangement joins TRBV27 to TRBJ2-1, with 8 bases matching TRBD1. The CDR3: CATLTGALQFF. In DNA, the CDR3 is TGTGCCACCCTGACAGGGGCTCTTCAGTTCTTC.